This TCR beta chain comes out of a study of T-cell reconstitution after alpha-beta-depleted transplantation in children. This clonotype has only a few counts. The authors prepared the TCRbeta library with unique molecular identifiers. TCRdb analysed the PCR reads with MiXCR anew, one entry per CDR3 protein. The data hold some 200,000 distinct CDR3 sequences, with about 6.8% observed a single time. This TCR was recovered from a human donor who donated a stem cell graft to a child with Wiskott-Aldrich syndrome. The specimen was PBMCs from the stem cell graft donor, collected from the stem cell graft.

CDR3 sequence (DNA): TGTGCCAGCAGCCCCGGCAGGTTCAACACTGAAGCTTTCTTT. As protein: CASSPGRFNTEAFF. This rearrangement joins TRBV6-2 or TRBV6-3 to TRBJ1-1; no reliable D call. The V gene's germline CDR1 is MNHEY and CDR2 SVGEGT. This CDR3 is built from 14 residues. V was trimmed by 6 bases and J by 2 bases, leaving 13 bases between them.